This entry is about one T cell receptor (beta chain). Its cognate antigen is unknown. V lost 5 bases to trimming and J lost 7 bases, with 15 bases between them. Germline values: CDR1 MNHEY, CDR2 SVGAGI. The CDR3 covers 15 residues. This entry belongs to a study of OX40 agonist ivuxolimab in advanced cancers. Study outcomes and limitations: In CD8+ T cells, expanded clones were on average more numerous than in CD4+. CD4+ and CD8+ blood T cells expanded clonally by week 6 at 0.1 to 3.0 mg/kg.

Produced via immunoSEQ multiplex PCR; TCRdb's table is partial and in-frame only. The sample shows fewer than 85,000 clones, roughly 86% of them seen only once. The chain employs TRBV6-5 and TRBJ1-6; D unclear. The sequencing here drew on CD4+ or CD8+ T cells sorted from blood, taken in a trial of the OX40 agonist ivuxolimab. The origin of this receptor is an adult with an advanced solid tumor such as melanoma, head and neck, liver or kidney cancer. The CDR3 sequence: CASSPSRYRNSPLHF. For the CDR3, the DNA is TGTGCCAGCAGTCCCTCGAGGTATAGGAATTCACCCCTCCACTTT.